These 27 T cell receptor beta chains share one sample of origin, sequenced in a study of tumor and adjacent non-tumor tissue in lung cancer. No cell sorting was done before RNA was extracted from the tissue. The normal lung tissue was taken more than 3 cm from the tumor edge. A modified ARM-PCR protocol with three rounds of nested PCR amplified TCRbeta. From the multiplex PCR reads, TCRdb called clonotypes with MiXCR, one entry per CDR3 protein. This repertoire shows over 40,000 distinct CDR3 sequences, around 67% found once; its top ten account for 15% to 20%. Sequenced material: distant non-tumor lung tissue. The receptors shown here come from a middle-aged woman with non-small cell lung cancer.

Only a few counts were recorded for this clonotype. A much larger clone sits a single nucleotide away, making a read error possible. The chain joins TRBV6-5 to TRBJ1-4, with a tentative D call TRBD1 (6 bases). The CDR3 runs to 15 residues. Looked up from germline, CDR1 is MNHEY and CDR2 is SVGAGI. The CDR3 region is CASSYGGPTSEKLFF. As DNA, the CDR3 is TGTGCCAGCAGTTACGGGGGGCCTACTAGTGAAAAACTGTTTTTT.

Comments on this clonotype: The junction shows a germline mismatch at one end, possibly a read error. The J gene is TRBJ2-5, the V gene TRBV6-6; possibly TRBD1 or TRBD2 for D (6 bases each). The CDR3 loop spans 15 amino acids. Germline CDR1 reads MNHNY; CDR2 reads SVGAGI (reference sequence). CDR3 loop: CASTYSGAGGETQHF. Written as DNA, the CDR3 is TGTGCCAGCACTTACTCGGGGGCTGGTGGAGAGACCCAGCACTTC.

The J gene is TRBJ2-5, the V gene TRBV6-5; 8 positions agree with TRBD2. The CDR3 contains 13 residues. V trimming: 6 bases; J trimming: 9 bases; junction bases outside the gene matches: 9. Germline V gives CDR1 MNHEY, CDR2 SVGAGI. CDR3 nucleotides: TGTGCCAGCAGAGAGACTAGCGACGAGGCCCAGTACTTC. Protein product: CASRETSDEAQYF.

A note on this clonotype: This may come from a read error, since a much larger clone is one base off. This chain uses TRBV20-1 with TRBJ2-3; D is ambiguous. The CDR3 extends over 11 amino acids. Germline CDR1 and CDR2: DFQATT and SNEGSKA (reference sequence). The CDR3 protein is CSVAMTDTQYF. The DNA of the CDR3 is TGCAGCGTGGCTATGACAGATACGCAGTATTTT.

This clonotype was counted many times. The chain is built from TRBV29-1 and TRBJ2-2, with D perhaps matching TRBD1 or TRBD2 (5 bases each). V was cut by 6 bases and J by 3 bases, with 14 bases left in between. The CDR3 runs to 14 residues. Germline CDR1 is SQVTM and CDR2 is ANQGSEA. The CDR3 here is CSVPGPGDTGELFF. CDR3 DNA sequence: TGCAGCGTCCCGGGGCCTGGCGACACCGGGGAGCTGTTTTTT.

For this clonotype: A much larger clone is a single base away; this may be a read error. This chain joins TRBV14 and TRBJ2-5; no firm D call. The CDR3 is 13 amino acids. Germline V lookup: CDR1 SGHDN, CDR2 FVKESK. The CDR3 DNA follows: TGTGCCGGCAGCCAAGACGGCAGCCGGGCCCAGTACTTC. It specifies CAGSQDGSRAQYF.

To note about this clonotype: The junction departs from germline at one end; a sequencing error may be responsible. The rearrangement uses TRBV6-4 and TRBJ2-1; TRBD2 might be the D (6 bases). This CDR3 region has 16 residues. The germline gives CDR1 MRHNA, CDR2 SNTAGT. CDR3 region: CVSSGQGGGNYNEQFF. Written as DNA, the CDR3 is TGTGTCAGCAGTGGACAAGGCGGAGGGAACTACAATGAGCAGTTCTTC.

The CDR3 coding sequence is TGCAGTGCTCTCGTAGCGGGAGGGATCACAGATACGCAGTATTTT. It yields the protein CSALVAGGITDTQYF. V is TRBV20-1 and J is TRBJ2-3, with 11 bases matching TRBD2. CDR1 is DFQATT, CDR2 SNEGSKA, per germline (reference sequence). J gave up 2 bases and V 5 bases, and 6 bases lay outside the gene matches. The CDR3 consists of 15 residues.

With respect to this clonotype: Since the CDR3 does not end with the conserved phenylalanine or tryptophan, this likely comes from a read error. The chain carries TRBV5-1 and TRBJ2-2; the D gene is possibly TRBD2 (5 bases). The germline V gene encodes CDR1 SGHRS and CDR2 YFSETQ. The CDR3 has 17 amino acids. The CDR3 sequence is CASSLAVARAGTGVLFL. CDR3 in DNA: TGCGCCAGCAGCTTGGCCGTGGCGAGGGCCGGCACCGGGGTGCTGTTTTTA.

A remark on this clonotype: One junction end does not reproduce the germline sequence, and a read error may be involved. The V call is TRBV29-1, the J call TRBJ2-1, with a possible D match to TRBD2 (6 bases). The V gene's germline CDR1 is SQVTM and CDR2 ANQGSEA. The CDR3 sequence is 16 residues long. The chain's CDR3 is CSVEDPWRASYNVQSF. The CDR3 region has the DNA TGCAGCGTTGAAGATCCCTGGAGGGCCTCCTACAATGTGCAGTCCTTC.

As for this clonotype: At one boundary the junction diverges from the germline segment, which might be a read error. This chain connects TRBV11-3 to TRBJ2-1, with 7 bases identical to TRBD2. Germline V CDR1 and CDR2: SGHNT, YENEEA. There are 15 residues in the CDR3. CDR3 sequence reads: CGSSLGLRDYGGQFF. In DNA, the CDR3 is TGCGGCAGCAGCTTAGGCCTCCGGGACTACGGTGGGCAGTTCTTC.

This clonotype showed up just a few times. A single base separates this from a much larger clone, so it may be a read error. This chain joins TRBV25-1 and TRBJ2-2; unclear D gene. Trimming shortened V by 3 bases and J by 1 base, and 12 bases separated the two germline ends. This CDR3 region has 16 residues. Germline assignment: CDR1 MGHDK and CDR2 SYGVNS. The CDR3 loop is CASSEVRFRNTGELFF. Written as DNA, the CDR3 is TGTGCCAGCAGTGAGGTACGCTTTAGGAACACCGGGGAGCTGTTTTTT.

The J gene is TRBJ2-1, the V gene TRBV24-1; tentative D call: TRBD2 (5 bases). From germline, CDR1 is KGHDR and CDR2 SFDVKD. The CDR3 contains 14 residues. Trimming cost V 7 bases and J 7 bases, with 16 bases left between them. For the CDR3, the DNA is TGTGCCACCAGCCAATCGACGGGAACAAATGAGCAGTTCTTC. This encodes CATSQSTGTNEQFF.

This clonotype showed up many times. The chain combines TRBV28 with TRBJ2-1, with TRBD1 matching over 7 bases. CDR1 and CDR2 from the germline V gene are MDHEN and SYDVKM. Trimming cost V 3 bases and J 3 bases; bases outside gene matches: 5. CDR3 length equals 15 residues. DNA of the CDR3: TGTGCCAGCAGTTTGGTTAGACAGGGCTACAATGAGCAGTTCTTC. Translated, it gives CASSLVRQGYNEQFF.

This clonotype was detected many times. The rearrangement links TRBV20-1 to TRBJ1-6; weak D call: TRBD1 (5 bases). Germline CDR1 and CDR2: DFQATT and SNEGSKA (reference sequence). The CDR3 has 14 amino acids. Trimming pared 5 bases from V and 9 bases from J, leaving 17 bases between. The DNA of the CDR3 is TGCAGTGCTCCCGGGGCCTCTAAGCCTTCACCCCTCCACTTT. This translates into CSAPGASKPSPLHF.

This clonotype has more than one count but fewer than ten. The gene calls are TRBV11-2 and TRBJ2-3; D call uncertain. The CDR3 consists of 14 residues. The germline V gene has CDR1 SGHAT and CDR2 FQNNGV. V was cut by 7 bases and J by 3 bases, with 14 bases left in between. CDR3 bases: TGTGCCAGCACCCTTCTAAGCGCGACAGATACGCAGTATTTT. It translates to CASTLLSATDTQYF.

This clonotype was counted between two and nine times. This may stem from a read error, because a much larger clone lies one nucleotide away. The chain carries TRBV5-4 and TRBJ1-6; D may be TRBD1 (5 bases). This CDR3 has 15 amino acids. Looked up from germline, CDR1 is SGHNT and CDR2 is YYREEE (reference sequence). The V gene lost 0 bases and the J gene lost 12 bases, with 16 bases spanning the gap. The CDR3 sequence is CASSLGSDTYLPLHF. CDR3 sequence (DNA): TGTGCCAGCAGCTTGGGTTCGGACACCTATTTACCCCTCCACTTT.

As regards this clonotype: The junction shows a germline mismatch at one end, possibly a read error. The chain links TRBV30 to TRBJ2-5; D possibly corresponds to TRBD1 (6 bases). CDR1 GTSNPN and CDR2 SVGIG come from the germline V gene (reference sequence). The length of the CDR3 is 15 residues. Here the CDR3 DNA reads TGTGCCCGGAACCCATATGAACTTCGTAGGGGGACCCAGTATTTC. It codes for CARNPYELRRGTQYF.

V usage is TRBV19 and J usage is TRBJ2-1; D call uncertain. Germline V lookup: CDR1 LNHDA, CDR2 SQIVND (reference sequence). V was cut by 0 bases and J by 10 bases, with 7 bases left in between. The length of the CDR3 is 12 residues. The CDR3 is CASSIEGQEQFF. For the CDR3, the DNA is TGTGCCAGTAGTATAGAGGGCCAGGAGCAGTTCTTC. The full variable domain, completed using reference TRBV19 and TRBJ2-1, is DGGITQSPKYLFRKEGQNVTLSCEQNLNHDAMYWYRQDPGQGLRLIYYSQIVNDFQKGDIAEGYSVSREKKESFPLTVTSAQKNPTAFYLCASSIEGQEQFFGPGTRLTVL.

The chain uses TRBV24-1 and TRBJ2-3; TRBD2 matches 13 bases. There are 18 residues in the CDR3. Trimming removed 7 bases from V and 3 bases from J; junction bases left unmatched: 12. Germline V gene data show CDR1 as KGHDR and CDR2 as SFDVKD. This CDR3 reads CATSSGLAGVGWTDTQYF. CDR3 nucleotides: TGTGCCACCAGCTCCGGACTAGCGGGAGTTGGGTGGACAGATACGCAGTATTTT.

Ten or more counts support this clonotype. The V call is TRBV6-1, the J call TRBJ1-3; no reliable D call. The CDR3 is 13 amino acids. Germline lookup yields CDR1 MNHNS and CDR2 SASEGT. Trimming left V 5 bases short and J 2 bases short, with 7 bases between. The CDR3 protein is CASSSGPGNTIYF. The CDR3 DNA is TGTGCCAGCAGTAGCGGTCCTGGAAACACCATATATTTT.

The chain links TRBV11-3 to TRBJ2-2; the D gene is possibly TRBD2 (7 bases). This CDR3 contains 14 residues. Germline V CDR1 and CDR2: SGHNT, YENEEA. V was shortened by 10 bases and J by 17 bases, with 29 bases between the two germline ends. CDR3 nucleotide sequence: TGTGCCAACAACTCTCGGGGCAACACCGGGGGGCTCTTTTTT. It yields the protein CANNSRGNTGGLFF.

Turning to this clonotype: An end of the junction differs from the germline gene, which may be a read error. The chain employs TRBV11-3 and TRBJ2-3; 8 nucleotides align to TRBD1. The V gene's germline CDR1 is SGHNT and CDR2 YENEEA. The CDR3 spans 16 residues. Here the CDR3 DNA reads TGTGACAGCAGTCTTCAAACAGGGGGAAGGATAGATACGCAGTATTTT. It encodes CDSSLQTGGRIDTQYF.

This clonotype was observed a handful of times. At one end the junction does not follow the germline gene, possibly because of a read error. This chain links TRBV7-8 with TRBJ2-1; D not certain. Germline CDR1 is SGHVS and CDR2 is FQNEAQ. The CDR3 is made up of 15 amino acids. CDR3 DNA: TGTGCCAGCAGCTTAGGCGAGTATTTATACAATGAGCTGTTCTTC. Amino acids: CASSLGEYLYNELFF.

This clonotype is labeled medium-sized. The chain uses TRBV11-2 and TRBJ2-7; weak D call: TRBD2 (5 bases). CDR1 is SGHAT, CDR2 FQNNGV, per germline. The CDR3 runs to 14 residues. The V gene lost 4 bases and the J gene lost 3 bases, with 13 bases spanning the gap. CDR3 bases: TGTGCCAGCAGCTCGTCGGGGAATTACTACGAGCAGTACTTC. This translates into CASSSSGNYYEQYF.

This clonotype was seen many times. The V gene is TRBV24-1, the J gene TRBJ2-1, with 8 bases matching TRBD1. There are 14 residues in the CDR3. V lost 4 bases and J lost 9; bases outside the gene matches: 7. Per the germline V gene, CDR1 is KGHDR and CDR2 is SFDVKD. For the CDR3, the DNA is TGTGCCACCAGTGACACCGACAGGGGCAGTGAGCAGTTCTTC. It codes for CATSDTDRGSEQFF.

This clonotype has a single count. V and J are TRBV29-1 and TRBJ1-2; no clear D. Trimming pared 0 bases from V and 9 bases from J, leaving 17 bases between. Germline CDR1 reads SQVTM; CDR2 reads ANQGSEA. This CDR3 contains 14 residues. The CDR3 nucleotides read TGCAGCGTTGAAGATCCTGGAAAGGGATATTGCTACACCTTC. This translates into CSVEDPGKGYCYTF.